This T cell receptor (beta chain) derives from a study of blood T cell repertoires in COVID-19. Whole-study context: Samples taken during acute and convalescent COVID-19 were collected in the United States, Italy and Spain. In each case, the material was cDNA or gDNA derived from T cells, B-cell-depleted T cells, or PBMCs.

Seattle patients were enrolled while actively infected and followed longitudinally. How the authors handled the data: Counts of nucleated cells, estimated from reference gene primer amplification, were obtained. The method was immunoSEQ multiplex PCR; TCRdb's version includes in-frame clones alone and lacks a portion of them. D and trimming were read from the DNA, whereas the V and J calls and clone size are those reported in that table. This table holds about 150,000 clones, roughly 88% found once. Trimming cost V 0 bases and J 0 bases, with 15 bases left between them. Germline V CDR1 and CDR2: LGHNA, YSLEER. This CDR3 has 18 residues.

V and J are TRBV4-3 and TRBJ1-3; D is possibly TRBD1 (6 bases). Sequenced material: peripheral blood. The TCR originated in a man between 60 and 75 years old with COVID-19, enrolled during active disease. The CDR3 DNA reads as TGCGCCAGCAGCCAAGAAGGGATGGGACACTTCTCTGGAAACACCATATATTTT. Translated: CASSQEGMGHFSGNTIYF.